This entry lists 4 T cell receptor beta chains sequenced from one sample in a study of cytomegalovirus exposure and HLA in healthy donors (TCRdb year 2017). Receptors were amplified or captured by the immunoSEQ multiplex PCR assay. A mixture of 60 forward primers for TCR Vbeta segments and 13 reverse primers for TCR Jbeta segments was used in the multiplex PCR. TCRdb's version of the immuneACCESS table is confined to in-frame rearrangements and falls short of the full clone set. An unresolved V gene accounts for under half of the shortfall where checked; the remainder is of unknown origin. This sample's table has entries for under 120,000 clones. The biggest ten clones account for 0.55% to 0.65% of the sample. The sample was PBMCs. Receptors were obtained from a man in his fifties in good health and CMV-seronegative.

The chain is built from TRBV7-8 and TRBJ2-2, with 7 positions matching TRBD2. Germline trimming cut 1 base from V and 3 bases from J; bases unmatched to any gene: 5. The germline V gene has CDR1 SGHVS and CDR2 FQNEAQ. The CDR3 length is 16 residues. The CDR3 protein is CASSLVGLADTGELFF. The CDR3 DNA follows: TGTGCCAGCAGCTTAGTTGGCCTAGCGGACACCGGGGAGCTGTTTTTT.

Of note for this clone: The sample contains more than one DNA sequence encoding this CDR3. The J gene is TRBJ2-5, the V gene TRBV5-1; TRBD2 is a possible D gene (5 bases). This CDR3 region has 14 residues. In germline, CDR1 is SGHRS, CDR2 YFSETQ. V lost 0 bases to trimming and J lost 4 bases, with 10 bases between them. The CDR3 nucleotides read TGCGCCAGCAGCTTGGAGGGAGTAGGAGAGACCCAGTACTTC. Its protein product is CASSLEGVGETQYF. The variable domain in full, completed from reference TRBV5-1 and TRBJ2-5, reads KAGVTQTPRYLIKTRGQQVTLSCSPISGHRSVSWYQQTPGQGLQFLFEYFSETQRNKGNFPGRFSGRQFSNSRSEMNVSTLELGDSALYLCASSLEGVGETQYFGPGTRLLVL.

The chain carries TRBV19 and TRBJ1-1; D is unresolved. CDR1 is LNHDA, CDR2 SQIVND, per germline (reference sequence). The CDR3 has 13 amino acids. The germline V and J ends were trimmed by 2 bases and 8 bases, with 12 bases remaining between them. CDR3 nucleotide sequence: TGTGCCAGTAGTATATTCCCCGACTCAGAAGCTTTCTTT. Encoded protein: CASSIFPDSEAFF. Full variable domain (remainder filled in from reference TRBV19 and TRBJ1-1): DGGITQSPKYLFRKEGQNVTLSCEQNLNHDAMYWYRQDPGQGLRLIYYSQIVNDFQKGDIAEGYSVSREKKESFPLTVTSAQKNPTAFYLCASSIFPDSEAFFGQGTRLTVV.

The chain is built from TRBV5-5 and TRBJ2-7, with TRBD2 identical over 9 bases. CDR3 length: 14 amino acids. The V gene end was trimmed by 1 base and the J gene end by 3 bases; junction bases not matched to a gene: 2. Germline CDR1 reads SGHKS; CDR2 reads YYEKEE (reference sequence). CDR3 region: CASSLLAGLYEQYF. In nucleotides, the CDR3 is TGTGCCAGCAGCTTGCTAGCGGGACTCTACGAGCAGTACTTC.